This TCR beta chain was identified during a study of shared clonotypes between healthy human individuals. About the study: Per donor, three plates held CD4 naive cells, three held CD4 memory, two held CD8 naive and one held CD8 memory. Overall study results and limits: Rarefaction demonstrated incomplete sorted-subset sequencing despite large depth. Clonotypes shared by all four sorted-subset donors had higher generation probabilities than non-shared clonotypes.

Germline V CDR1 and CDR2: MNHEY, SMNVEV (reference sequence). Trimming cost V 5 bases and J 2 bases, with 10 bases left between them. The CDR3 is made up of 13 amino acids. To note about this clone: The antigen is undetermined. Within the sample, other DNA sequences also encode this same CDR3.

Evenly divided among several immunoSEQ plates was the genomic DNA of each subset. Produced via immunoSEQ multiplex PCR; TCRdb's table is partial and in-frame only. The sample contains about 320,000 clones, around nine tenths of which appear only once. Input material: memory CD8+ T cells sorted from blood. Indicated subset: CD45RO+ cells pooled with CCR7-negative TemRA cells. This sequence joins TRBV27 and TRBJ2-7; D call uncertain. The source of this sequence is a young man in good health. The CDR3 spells CASSLGRTYEQYF. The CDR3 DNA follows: TGTGCCAGCAGTCTCGGACGCACCTACGAGCAGTACTTC.